The next 9 T cell receptor beta chains were all read from a single sample in a study of blood T cells in healthy people across ages. A second about 7 to 12 cycle PCR used barcoded and J-beta primers. TCRdb re-called the 5' RACE reads with MiXCR, one entry per CDR3 protein. This table has some 1.8 million distinct CDR3 sequences, about two fifths appearing once. The specimen was blood. The receptors shown here come from a human donor in good health.

The chain joins TRBV12-3 or TRBV12-4 to TRBJ1-1; no clear D gene. V shed 2 bases and J shed 0 bases, with 16 bases lying between them. The CDR3 is 17 amino acids. The CDR3 DNA follows: TGTGCCAGCAGTTTAAGGATCGGCAGACCCATGAACACTGAAGCTTTCTTT. Its protein is CASSLRIGRPMNTEAFF.

This clonotype occurred a few times. The CDR3 spells CASSIGRSLNEQFF. The CDR3 DNA reads TGTGCCAGTAGTATAGGACGTTCCCTCAATGAGCAGTTCTTC. V and J are TRBV19 and TRBJ2-1; D gene ambiguous. Per germline, CDR1 LNHDA and CDR2 SQIVND (reference sequence). The CDR3 spans 14 residues. The ends were cut back, 1 base at V and 6 bases at J, with 10 bases in the middle.

In the case of this clonotype: The final CDR3 position lacks the conserved phenylalanine or tryptophan, pointing to a likely read error. The chain carries TRBV5-1 and TRBJ2-5; 11 bases align to TRBD2. The J call is doubtful: the DNA matches TRBJ2-7 better. Germline-derived CDR1 and CDR2 are SGHRS and YFSETQ. This CDR3 has 15 residues. Written as DNA, the CDR3 is TGCGCCAGCAGCGTTAGCGGGGGGGCTCCGTACGAGCAGTACTGC. Its protein is CASSVSGGAPYEQYC.

This chain uses TRBV27 with TRBJ1-5; 7 nucleotides match TRBD1. This CDR3 spans 15 amino acids. Germline V CDR1 and CDR2: MNHEY, SMNVEV (reference sequence). V lost 3 bases, J lost 2 bases, and 4 bases stayed unmatched. The CDR3 DNA is TGTGCCAGCAGTTTCCTCGGACAGGGCAATCAGCCCCAGCATTTT. As protein: CASSFLGQGNQPQHF.

This clonotype was found a few times. This chain links TRBV12-3 or TRBV12-4 with TRBJ1-2; maybe TRBD1 (6 bases). This CDR3 has 16 amino acids. Trimming took off 7 bases at V and 4 bases at J, with 22 bases between the two ends. The CDR3 loop reads CASTVRGGIDAYGYTF. The CDR3 bases are TGTGCCAGCACCGTAAGGGGGGGAATCGACGCCTATGGCTACACCTTC.

The CDR3 DNA reads as TGTGCCAGCAGTTTATCCCCACCAACGCAGTATTTT. Translated, it gives CASSLSPPTQYF. The J gene is TRBJ2-3, the V gene TRBV27; D gene unclear. The CDR3 has 12 amino acids. V lost 0 bases and J 9 bases, leaving 7 bases between the germline ends. Germline values: CDR1 MNHEY, CDR2 SMNVEV (reference sequence).

The genes are TRBV6-6 and TRBJ2-4, with a weak D call TRBD1 (6 bases). V gave up 5 bases and J gave up 0 bases, with 14 bases separating them. The CDR3 is 16 amino acids. Germline CDR1 reads MNHNY; CDR2 reads SVGAGI (reference sequence). CDR3 in DNA: TGTGCCAGCAGTAAAGGGGGAACTCTAGCCAAAAACATTCAGTACTTC. It yields the protein CASSKGGTLAKNIQYF.

The chain couples TRBV6-2 or TRBV6-3 to TRBJ1-5, with D possibly TRBD1 on 6 matching bases. Germline values: CDR1 MNHEY, CDR2 SVGEGT. The V end lost 6 bases, the J end lost 8 bases, and 20 bases lay between the germline ends. The CDR3 runs to 15 residues. The CDR3, as DNA: TGTGCCAGCAGGGGCCACACAGGGACGTTTGAGCCCCAGCATTTT. Its protein is CASRGHTGTFEPQHF.

The J gene is TRBJ1-3, the V gene TRBV6-5; D is possibly TRBD1 (5 bases). Germline loops: CDR1 MNHEY, CDR2 SVGAGI. The CDR3 contains 15 residues. With 7 bases removed from V and 0 bases from J, the gap between germline ends came to 13 bases. In DNA, the CDR3 is TGTGCCAGCAATCGCACAGGAACCTCTGGAAACACCATATATTTT. It specifies CASNRTGTSGNTIYF.